These T cell receptor beta chains were read from a single sample in a study of early T cells in non-severe SARS-CoV-2 infection. TCRdb analysed the 5' RACE reads with MiXCR anew, one entry per CDR3 protein. This sample has tens of thousands of distinct CDR3 sequences, with around 6.5% found just once. The sequenced material came from whole blood. These receptors all stem from an adult who was a healthcare worker with PCR-confirmed SARS-CoV-2 infection or an uninfected control (not recorded which). Each CDR3 is given with its conserved first and last residue. The D gene is left open where the match is weak. The size of a clone is reported for some rows only, either as once, few or many, or as a class for expanded clones.

d_call | j_call | clone_size | v_call | cdr3_nt | cdr3_aa
NA | TRBJ2-1 | medium-sized | TRBV7-6 | TGTGCCAGCAGCCTAGGGGTGGTGGCTGGGAATGAGCAGTTCTTC | CASSLGVVAGNEQFF
NA | TRBJ2-7 | many | TRBV20-1 | TGCAGTGCCACCGGACCCAGCTACGAGCAGTACTTC | CSATGPSYEQYF
TRBD2 | TRBJ2-7 | many | TRBV29-1 | TGCAGCGTTGAAGTTGAGACTAGCGGGAGAGGGGTCGGCGAGCAGTACTTC | CSVEVETSGRGVGEQYF
TRBD1 | TRBJ2-7 | many | TRBV28 | TGTGCCAGCAGTTTCCAGGGGACAGGGCGCCACGAGCAGTACTTC | CASSFQGTGRHEQYF
NA | TRBJ2-7 | many | TRBV28 | TGTGCCAGCACCAAAGGGGATTCCGACGAGCAGTACTTC | CASTKGDSDEQYF
NA | TRBJ2-1 | many | TRBV5-1 | TGCGCCAGCAGCCGGGGGACAGATTCCTACAATGAGCAGTTCTTC | CASSRGTDSYNEQFF
TRBD2 | TRBJ2-7 | NA | TRBV27 | TGTGCCAGCAGTCGCCGTGGGCGGGAGGGTTACGAGCAGTACTTC | CASSRRGREGYEQYF
NA | TRBJ1-2 | many | TRBV10-3 | TGTGCCATCAGTGATTCGACACAGAACTATGGCTACACCTTC | CAISDSTQNYGYTF
NA | TRBJ1-5 | many | TRBV27 | TGTGCCAGCAGTTCAGTGGTCAGCAATCAGCCCCAGCATTTT | CASSSVVSNQPQHF
TRBD2 | TRBJ2-3 | medium-sized | TRBV27 | TGTGCCAGCAGTTTATACGCGGGAGATGGGGGTACGCAGTATTTT | CASSLYAGDGGTQYF
NA | TRBJ2-3 | many | TRBV11-2 | TGTGCCAGCAGCTTAGACCTAGCCGACCAATACACAGATACGCAGTATTTT | CASSLDLADQYTDTQYF
NA | TRBJ1-1 | many | TRBV30 | TGTGCCTGGAGGAGGGGTACGGCTGAAGCTTTCTTT | CAWRRGTAEAFF
NA | TRBJ2-7 | many | TRBV5-4 | TGTGCCAGCAGTCGAAACTACGAGCAGTACTTC | CASSRNYEQYF
NA | TRBJ2-5 | many | TRBV20-1 | TGCAGTGCTAGCCCAACGCAGGGTATCCTACAGACCCAGTACTTC | CSASPTQGILQTQYF
NA | TRBJ1-1 | many | TRBV20-1 | TGCAGTGCTATCTCACAGGGATTGAACACTGAAGCTTTCTTT | CSAISQGLNTEAFF
NA | TRBJ2-7 | many | TRBV20-1 | TGCAGTGCTGGACGGAGGTCCTACGAGCAGTACTTC | CSAGRRSYEQYF
NA | TRBJ2-1 | many | TRBV10-3 | TGTGCCATCAGTTGGCAGGGTGGGGATGAGCAGTTCTTC | CAISWQGGDEQFF
TRBD1 | TRBJ2-2 | many | TRBV7-6 | TGTGCCAGCAGCTTTTTTGGGACAGGGGCCATCACCGGGGAGCTGTTTTTT | CASSFFGTGAITGELFF
NA | TRBJ2-5 | few | TRBV27 | TGTGCCAGCAGTTTACCCGGGGGAGAGACCCAGTACTTC | CASSLPGGETQYF
NA | TRBJ2-3 | many | TRBV20-1 | TGCAGTGCTAGCGTGGGGGAGACAGATACGCAGTATTTT | CSASVGETDTQYF
TRBD2 | TRBJ2-1 | many | TRBV15 | TGTGCCACCAGTGAACTAGCGGGAAAAGTAAAGTTCTTC | CATSELAGKVKFF
NA | TRBJ2-1 | many | TRBV28 | TGTGCCAGCCGGCTAAGCTCCTACAATGAGCAGTTCTTC | CASRLSSYNEQFF
TRBD2 | TRBJ2-3 | many | TRBV7-9 | TGTGCCAGCAGCTTTGACGCGGGAGGGTCGGATACGCAGTATTTT | CASSFDAGGSDTQYF
TRBD1 | TRBJ1-5 | many | TRBV20-1 | TGCAGTGCTAGAAGAGGAGACAGGGAGTATGCGCCCCAGCATTTT | CSARRGDREYAPQHF
TRBD2 | TRBJ2-7 | many | TRBV28 | TGTGCCAGCAGTTATGCGGGAGGGGCCTACGAGCAGTACTTC | CASSYAGGAYEQYF
NA | TRBJ2-5 | few | TRBV20-1 | TGCAGTGGTTCGAACCCTACAGGTACCCAAGAGACCCAGTACTTC | CSGSNPTGTQETQYF
NA | TRBJ2-3 | many | TRBV29-1 | TGCAGCGTAGCCCCGGGAGATACGCAGTATTTT | CSVAPGDTQYF
NA | TRBJ1-4 | NA | TRBV7-8 | TGTGCCAGCAGCTTAGTTTCGATCCGAGAAAAACTGTTTTTT | CASSLVSIREKLFF